A selection of T cell receptor beta chains follows, all from one sample in a study of cytomegalovirus exposure and HLA in healthy donors. Generated by immunoSEQ multiplex PCR, the TCRdb table keeps only in-frame clones and is missing some. The top ten clones hold roughly 2.9% of a sample with 140,000 or so clones, around four fifths of them seen once. The sample consisted of PBMCs. These receptor sequences come from a female donor in good health and CMV-seronegative. Each CDR3 is given with its conserved first and last residue. The D gene is left open where the match is weak. Clone sizes are given selectively: once, few, many, or a class where the clone is expanded.

j_call clone_size d_call v_call cdr3_nt cdr3_aa
TRBJ2-7 . . TRBV29-1 TGCAGCGTTGTGGGCCAGAACTACGAGCAGTACTTC CSVVGQNYEQYF
TRBJ2-5 . TRBD1 TRBV13 TGTGCCAGCAGCTTAGTACGGCTACCGGGACAGGGGGATGAGACCCAGTACTTC CASSLVRLPGQGDETQYF
TRBJ2-1 . TRBD2 TRBV18 TGTGCCAGCTCCCCTTCGGCGGGAGTTGGGGAGCAGTTCTTC CASSPSAGVGEQFF
TRBJ2-7 . . TRBV7-9 TGTGCCAGCAGCAATCAGCGAAGTCGCCTCTACGAGCAGTACTTC CASSNQRSRLYEQYF
TRBJ2-5 . TRBD1 TRBV7-9 TGTGCCAGCAGCTTAGGGGAGACAGGGGGGAGAGAGACCCAGTACTTC CASSLGETGGRETQYF
TRBJ2-1 . . TRBV7-6 TGTGCCAGCAGCTCCCCAGAAGGCGGGTACAATGAGCAGTTCTTC CASSSPEGGYNEQFF
TRBJ2-1 few TRBD2 TRBV19 TGTGCCAGTAGTGAGGAGCGGGGGGCCGGGAATGAGCAGTTCTTC CASSEERGAGNEQFF
TRBJ2-2 . TRBD2 TRBV9 TGTGCCAGCAGCCCCAGGGAGGGGACCGGGGAGCTGTTTTTT CASSPREGTGELFF
TRBJ1-2 few . TRBV5-1 TGCGCCAGCAGCATGGAAGTAGCTGGCTATGGCTACACCTTC CASSMEVAGYGYTF
TRBJ2-5 . TRBD2 TRBV5-6 TGTGCCAGCAGCTTTCAGGCTAGCGGGTTAGAGACCCAGTACTTC CASSFQASGLETQYF
TRBJ1-4 . . TRBV7-9 TGTGCCAGCAGCTTATTGGCGACAGGAGAAAAACTGTTTTTT CASSLLATGEKLFF
TRBJ1-2 . . TRBV28 TGTGCCAGCAGTTTACCGGCAGCTAACTATGGCTACCCCTTC CASSLPAANYGYPF
TRBJ2-6 . . TRBV9 TGTGCCAGCAGCATCGGACATTTACAGGGGGCCAACGTCCTGACTTTC CASSIGHLQGANVLTF
TRBJ1-2 . TRBD1 TRBV5-1 TGCGCCAGCAGCTCGGGCGGTGACAGGGGTGGTTGGTATGGCTACCCCTTC CASSSGGDRGGWYGYPF